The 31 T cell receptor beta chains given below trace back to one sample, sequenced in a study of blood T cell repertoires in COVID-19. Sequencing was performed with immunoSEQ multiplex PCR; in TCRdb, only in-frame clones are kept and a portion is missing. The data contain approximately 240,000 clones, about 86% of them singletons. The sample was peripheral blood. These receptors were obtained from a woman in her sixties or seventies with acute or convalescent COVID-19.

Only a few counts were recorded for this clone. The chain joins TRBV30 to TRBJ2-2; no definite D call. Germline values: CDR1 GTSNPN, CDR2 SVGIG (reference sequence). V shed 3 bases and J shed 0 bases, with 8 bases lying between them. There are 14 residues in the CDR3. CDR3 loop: CAWSPRANTGELFF. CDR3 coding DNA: TGTGCCTGGAGCCCACGGGCGAACACCGGGGAGCTGTTTTTT. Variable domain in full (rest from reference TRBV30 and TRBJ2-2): SQTIHQWPATLVQPVGSPLSLECTVEGTSNPNLYWYRQAAGRGLQLLFYSVGIGQISSEVPQNLSASRPQDRQFILSSKKLLLSDSGFYLCAWSPRANTGELFFGEGSRLTVL.

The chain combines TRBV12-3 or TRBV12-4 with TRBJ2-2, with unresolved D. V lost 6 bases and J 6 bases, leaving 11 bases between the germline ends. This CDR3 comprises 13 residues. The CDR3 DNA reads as TGTGCCAGCAGACTCCCCAGGCCCGGGGAGCTGTTTTTT. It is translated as CASRLPRPGELFF.

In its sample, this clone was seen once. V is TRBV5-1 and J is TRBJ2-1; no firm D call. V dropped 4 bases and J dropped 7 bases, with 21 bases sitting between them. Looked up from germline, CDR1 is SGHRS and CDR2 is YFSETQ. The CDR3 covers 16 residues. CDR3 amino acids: CASSGRGPGYGNEQFF. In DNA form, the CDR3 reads TGCGCCAGCAGCGGCCGAGGTCCGGGTTATGGGAATGAGCAGTTCTTC.

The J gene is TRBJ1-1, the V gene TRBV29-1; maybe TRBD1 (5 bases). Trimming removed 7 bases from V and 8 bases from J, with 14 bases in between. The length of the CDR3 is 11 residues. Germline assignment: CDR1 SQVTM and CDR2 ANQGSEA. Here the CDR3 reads CSGVLRTEAFF. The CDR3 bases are TGCAGCGGGGTACTGCGGACAGAAGCTTTCTTT.

CDR3: CASRDSGIPGNTIYF. The CDR3 DNA reads as TGTGCCAGCAGGGACAGCGGTATACCTGGAAACACCATATATTTT. The genes are TRBV6-5 and TRBJ1-3, with a possible D match to TRBD1 (6 bases). From germline, CDR1 is MNHEY and CDR2 SVGAGI. This CDR3 is 15 amino acids long. The germline V and J ends were trimmed by 6 bases and 2 bases, with 14 bases remaining between them.

The CDR3 coding sequence is TGTGCCAGCAGTGAAGCGTCCGGGGGCTACACCTTC. Residues: CASSEASGGYTF. The V call is TRBV6-1, the J call TRBJ1-2; no reliable D call. With 0 bases removed from V and 8 bases from J, the gap between germline ends came to 7 bases. Germline V lookup: CDR1 MNHNS, CDR2 SASEGT. CDR3 length equals 12 residues.

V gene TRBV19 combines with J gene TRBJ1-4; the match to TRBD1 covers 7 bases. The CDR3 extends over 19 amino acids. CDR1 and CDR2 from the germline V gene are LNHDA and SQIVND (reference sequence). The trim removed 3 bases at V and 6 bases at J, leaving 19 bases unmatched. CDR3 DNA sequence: TGTGCCAGTAGTATGACGCACCGATCTTCCGGGACAGCCTATGAAAAACTGTTTTTT. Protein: CASSMTHRSSGTAYEKLFF.

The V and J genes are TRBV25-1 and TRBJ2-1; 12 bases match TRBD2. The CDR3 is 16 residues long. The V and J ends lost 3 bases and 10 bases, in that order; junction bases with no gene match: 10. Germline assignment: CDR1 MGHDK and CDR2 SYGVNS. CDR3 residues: CASSEHPGLAGGEQFF. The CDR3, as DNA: TGTGCCAGCAGTGAGCACCCCGGTCTAGCGGGGGGGGAGCAGTTCTTC.

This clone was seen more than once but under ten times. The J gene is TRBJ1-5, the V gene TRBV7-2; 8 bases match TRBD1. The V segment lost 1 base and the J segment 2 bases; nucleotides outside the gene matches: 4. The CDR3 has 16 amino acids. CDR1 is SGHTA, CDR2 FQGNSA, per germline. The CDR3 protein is CASSLGTGRGNQPQHF. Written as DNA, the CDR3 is TGTGCCAGCAGCTTAGGGACAGGGAGAGGCAATCAGCCCCAGCATTTT. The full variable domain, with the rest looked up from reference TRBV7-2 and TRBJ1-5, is GAGVSQSPSNKVTEKGKDVELRCDPISGHTALYWYRQSLGQGLEFLIYFQGNSAPDKSGLPSDRFSAERTGGSVSTLTIQRTQQEDSAVYLCASSLGTGRGNQPQHFGDGTRLSIL.

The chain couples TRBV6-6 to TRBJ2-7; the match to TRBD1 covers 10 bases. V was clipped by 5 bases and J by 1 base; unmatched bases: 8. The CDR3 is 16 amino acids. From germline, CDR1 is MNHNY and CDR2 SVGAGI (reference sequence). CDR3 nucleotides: TGTGCCAGCAGTCGACCGGGACAGGGGACTTCCTACGAGCAGTACTTC. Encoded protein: CASSRPGQGTSYEQYF.

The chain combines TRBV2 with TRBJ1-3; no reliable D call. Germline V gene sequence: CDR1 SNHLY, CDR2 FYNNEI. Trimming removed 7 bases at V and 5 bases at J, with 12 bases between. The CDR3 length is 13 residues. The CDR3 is CASTSGPRNTIYF. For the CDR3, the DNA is TGTGCCAGCACGTCAGGCCCCAGAAACACCATATATTTT.

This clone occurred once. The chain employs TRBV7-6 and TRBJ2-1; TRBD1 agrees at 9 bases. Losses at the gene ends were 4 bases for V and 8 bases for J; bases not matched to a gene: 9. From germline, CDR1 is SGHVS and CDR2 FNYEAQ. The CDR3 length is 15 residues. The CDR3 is CASSSSGTGMDEQFF. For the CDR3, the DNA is TGTGCCAGCAGCTCTTCCGGGACAGGGATGGATGAGCAGTTCTTC.

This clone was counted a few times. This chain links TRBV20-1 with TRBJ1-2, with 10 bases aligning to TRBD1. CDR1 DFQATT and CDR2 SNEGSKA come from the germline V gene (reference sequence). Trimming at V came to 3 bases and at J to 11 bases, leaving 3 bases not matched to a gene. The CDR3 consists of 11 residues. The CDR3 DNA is TGCAGTGCTAGTGGGGACAGGGGTTACACCTTC. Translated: CSASGDRGYTF.

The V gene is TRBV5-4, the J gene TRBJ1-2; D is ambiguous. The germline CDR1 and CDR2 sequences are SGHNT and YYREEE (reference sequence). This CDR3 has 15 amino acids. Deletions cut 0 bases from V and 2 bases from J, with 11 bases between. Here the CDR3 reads CASSLAGRANYGYTF. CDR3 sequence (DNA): TGTGCCAGCAGCTTGGCGGGGAGGGCGAACTATGGCTACACCTTC. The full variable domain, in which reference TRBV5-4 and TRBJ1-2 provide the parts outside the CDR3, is ETGVTQSPTHLIKTRGQQVTLRCSSQSGHNTVSWYQQALGQGPQFIFQYYREEENGRGNFPPRFSGLQFPNYSSELNVNALELDDSALYLCASSLAGRANYGYTFGSGTRLTVV.

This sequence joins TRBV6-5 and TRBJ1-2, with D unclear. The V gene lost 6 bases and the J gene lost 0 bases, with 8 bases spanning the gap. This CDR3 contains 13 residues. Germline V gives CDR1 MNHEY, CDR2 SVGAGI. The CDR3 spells CASRVLANYGYTF. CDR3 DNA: TGTGCCAGCAGGGTCCTAGCTAACTATGGCTACACCTTC.

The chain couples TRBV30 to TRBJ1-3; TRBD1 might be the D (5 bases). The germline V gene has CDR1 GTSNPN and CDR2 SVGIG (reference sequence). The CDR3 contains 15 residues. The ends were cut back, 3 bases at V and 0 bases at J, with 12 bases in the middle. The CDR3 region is CAWRAGPRSGNTIYF. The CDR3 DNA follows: TGTGCCTGGAGGGCGGGACCGCGCTCTGGAAACACCATATATTTT.

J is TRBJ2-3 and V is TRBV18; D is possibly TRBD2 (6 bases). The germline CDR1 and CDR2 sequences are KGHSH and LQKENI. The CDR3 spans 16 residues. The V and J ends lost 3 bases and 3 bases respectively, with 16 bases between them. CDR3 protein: CASSPPGLKLTDTQYF. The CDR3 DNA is TGTGCCAGCTCACCGCCGGGACTGAAGTTAACAGATACGCAGTATTTT.

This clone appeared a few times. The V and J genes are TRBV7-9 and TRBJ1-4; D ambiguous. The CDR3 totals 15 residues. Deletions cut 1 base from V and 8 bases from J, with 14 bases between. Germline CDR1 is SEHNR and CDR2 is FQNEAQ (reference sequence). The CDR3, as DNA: TGTGCCAGCAGCTTAGTGTCGCCAGGTGGGGAAAAACTGTTTTTT. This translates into CASSLVSPGGEKLFF.

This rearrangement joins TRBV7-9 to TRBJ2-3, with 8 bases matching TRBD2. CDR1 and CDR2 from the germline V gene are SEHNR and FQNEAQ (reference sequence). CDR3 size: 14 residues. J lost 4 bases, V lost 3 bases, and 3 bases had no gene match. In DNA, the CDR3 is TGTGCCAGCAGCTTCCCGACTAGCGCAGATACGCAGTATTTT. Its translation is CASSFPTSADTQYF.

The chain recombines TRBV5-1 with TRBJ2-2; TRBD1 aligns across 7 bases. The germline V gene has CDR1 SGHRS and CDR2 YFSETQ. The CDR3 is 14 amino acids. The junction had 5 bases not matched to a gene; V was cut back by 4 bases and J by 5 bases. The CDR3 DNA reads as TGCGCCAGCAGCACCGACAGGGAAACCGGGGAGCTGTTTTTT. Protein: CASSTDRETGELFF.

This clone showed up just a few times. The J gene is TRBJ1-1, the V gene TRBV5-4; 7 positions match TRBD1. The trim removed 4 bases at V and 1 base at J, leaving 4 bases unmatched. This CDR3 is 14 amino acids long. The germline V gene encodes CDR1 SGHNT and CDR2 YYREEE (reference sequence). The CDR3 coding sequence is TGTGCCAGCAGCCGAAGACAGGGGAACACTGAAGCTTTCTTT. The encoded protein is CASSRRQGNTEAFF.

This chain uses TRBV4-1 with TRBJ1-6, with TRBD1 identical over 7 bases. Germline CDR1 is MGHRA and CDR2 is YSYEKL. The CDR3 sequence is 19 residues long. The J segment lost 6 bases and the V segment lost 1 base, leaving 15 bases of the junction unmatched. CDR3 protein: CASSQARGTALDINSPLHF. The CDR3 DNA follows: TGCGCCAGCAGCCAAGCCAGGGGGACAGCACTCGATATTAATTCACCCCTCCACTTT.

For the CDR3, the DNA is TGTGCCAGCAGTTACTCCGGGGGGCAATCAAACATTCAGTACTTC. It specifies CASSYSGGQSNIQYF. The chain employs TRBV6-5 and TRBJ2-4, with a possible D match to TRBD2 (7 bases). This CDR3 has 15 amino acids. Germline V gene data show CDR1 as MNHEY and CDR2 as SVGAGI. V gave up 0 bases and J gave up 6 bases, with 12 bases separating them.

For the CDR3, the DNA is TGTGCCAGCAGTTTACTCGGGTCACATGAGCAGTTCTTC. Translated: CASSLLGSHEQFF. This chain uses TRBV27 with TRBJ2-1; D gene uncertain. Deletions cut 2 bases from V and 8 bases from J, with 10 bases between. Germline loops: CDR1 MNHEY, CDR2 SMNVEV (reference sequence). The CDR3 has 13 amino acids.

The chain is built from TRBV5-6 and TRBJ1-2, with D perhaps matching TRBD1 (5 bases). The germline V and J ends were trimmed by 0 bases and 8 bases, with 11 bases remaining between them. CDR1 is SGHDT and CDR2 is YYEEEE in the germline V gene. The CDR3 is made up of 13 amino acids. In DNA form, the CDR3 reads TGTGCCAGCAGCTTGGAACAGGCGAGGGGCTACACCTTC. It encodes CASSLEQARGYTF.

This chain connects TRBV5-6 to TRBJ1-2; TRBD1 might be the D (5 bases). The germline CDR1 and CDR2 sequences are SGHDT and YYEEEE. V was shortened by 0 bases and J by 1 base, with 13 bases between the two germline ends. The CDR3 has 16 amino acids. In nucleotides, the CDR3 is TGTGCCAGCAGCTTGGAGGGCCAGGGATTTAACTATGGCTACACCTTC. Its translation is CASSLEGQGFNYGYTF.

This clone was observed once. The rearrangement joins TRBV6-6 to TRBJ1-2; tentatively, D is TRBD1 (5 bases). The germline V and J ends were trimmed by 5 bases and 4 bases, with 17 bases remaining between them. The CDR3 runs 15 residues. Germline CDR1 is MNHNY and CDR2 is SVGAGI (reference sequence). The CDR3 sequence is CASSGTTTAPYGYTF. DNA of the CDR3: TGTGCCAGCAGTGGAACGACGACAGCCCCCTATGGCTACACCTTC.

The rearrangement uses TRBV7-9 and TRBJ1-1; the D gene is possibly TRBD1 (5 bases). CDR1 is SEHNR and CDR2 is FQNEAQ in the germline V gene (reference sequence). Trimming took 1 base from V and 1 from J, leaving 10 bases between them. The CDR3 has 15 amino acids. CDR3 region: CASSLGGRQNTEAFF. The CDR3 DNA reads TGTGCCAGCAGCTTAGGGGGCAGGCAGAACACTGAAGCTTTCTTT.

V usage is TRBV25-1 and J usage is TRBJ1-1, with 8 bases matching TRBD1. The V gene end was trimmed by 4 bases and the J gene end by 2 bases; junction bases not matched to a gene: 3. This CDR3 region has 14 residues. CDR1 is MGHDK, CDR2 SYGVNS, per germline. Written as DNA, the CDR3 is TGTGCCAGCAGTGGGGGACAGGCAAACACTGAAGCTTTCTTT. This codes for CASSGGQANTEAFF.

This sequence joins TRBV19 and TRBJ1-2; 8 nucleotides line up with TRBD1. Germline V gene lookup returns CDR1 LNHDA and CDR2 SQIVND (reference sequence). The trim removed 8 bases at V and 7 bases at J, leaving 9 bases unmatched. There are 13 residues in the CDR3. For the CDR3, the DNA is TGTGCCAGTTGTGACAGGGGTCTTAGTGGCTACACCTTC. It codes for CASCDRGLSGYTF. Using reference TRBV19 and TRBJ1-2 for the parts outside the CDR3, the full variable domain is DGGITQSPKYLFRKEGQNVTLSCEQNLNHDAMYWYRQDPGQGLRLIYYSQIVNDFQKGDIAEGYSVSREKKESFPLTVTSAQKNPTAFYLCASCDRGLSGYTFGSGTRLTVV.

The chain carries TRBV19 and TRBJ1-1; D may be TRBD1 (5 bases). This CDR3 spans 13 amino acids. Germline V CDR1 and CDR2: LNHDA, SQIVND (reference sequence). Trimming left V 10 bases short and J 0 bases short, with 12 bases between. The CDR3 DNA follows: TGTGCCACTAACCAGGGCATGAACACTGAAGCTTTCTTT. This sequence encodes CATNQGMNTEAFF.